The 9 T cell receptor beta chains listed next were all sequenced from one sample in a study of tumor-infiltrating lymphocytes in primary liver carcinoma (dated by TCRdb to 2017 to 2019). Instrument used: Illumina HiSeq 2500. Starting from around 520 ng total RNA, TCRbeta-specific cDNA was produced by reverse transcription with a constant-region primer and ProtoScript II reverse transcriptase. Construction of the TCRbeta libraries relied on three nested rounds of multiplex PCR, following a slightly modified ARM-PCR procedure. Each of the first two PCR rounds ran for nine to ten cycles and used multiplex TRBV1-TRBV30 forward primers together with a Cbeta reverse primer. In TCRdb, the public reads were trimmed at Q25 with fastp and aligned with MiXCR, with productive beta chains retained. Every distinct CDR3 protein forms one entry, paired with its most common genes and DNA. This sample lists about 70,000 distinct CDR3 sequences; approximately 70% were detected once. The top ten hold about 27% of the sample.

Total RNA and DNA were co-extracted without cell sorting from about 19-30 mg of bulk tissue using the AllPrep DNA/RNA mini kit. The sample was liver tumor tissue from sampling region 4. The cell subset or site label, as the study defines it: tumor region T4, right-lateral pole. Receptor source: a man aged 40-50 years with primary liver carcinoma and hepatitis B virus infection.

This clonotype was seen many times. CDR3 region: CASSQGGYYGYTF. The DNA of the CDR3 is TGCGCCAGCAGCCAAGGCGGTTACTATGGCTACACCTTC. The chain joins TRBV4-1 to TRBJ1-2; no firm D call. CDR1 is MGHRA, CDR2 YSYEKL, per germline. The CDR3 spans 13 residues. V was shortened by 1 base and J by 3 bases, with 6 bases between the two germline ends.

The V gene is TRBV6-6, the J gene TRBJ2-7; tentatively, D is TRBD1 (5 bases). V lost 5 bases and J 4 bases, leaving 18 bases between the germline ends. In germline, CDR1 is MNHNY, CDR2 SVGAGI (reference sequence). The CDR3 is 15 residues long. The CDR3, as DNA: TGTGCCAGCAGTGGGCGACACTCAGGGCATTACGAGCAGTACTTC. This sequence encodes CASSGRHSGHYEQYF.

On this clonotype: No conserved phenylalanine or tryptophan is present at the end of the CDR3, so a read error is the likely explanation. Because the CDR3's place on the DNA is in doubt, the DNA is left out and the CDR3 is given as listed by TCRdb. J is TRBJ2-7 and V is TRBV11-2; the table assigns TRBD1, which was not confirmed against the DNA. The CDR3 adds up to 15 amino acids, both ends counted. Germline-derived CDR1 and CDR2 are SGHAT and FQNNGV. CDR3 sequence: CASSLVGGSSYEQCS.

This clonotype showed up many times. This chain uses TRBV29-1 with TRBJ2-1, with a tentative D call TRBD2 (5 bases). The CDR3 runs to 14 residues. V was cut by 8 bases and J by 4 bases, with 18 bases left in between. The V gene's germline CDR1 is SQVTM and CDR2 ANQGSEA. The CDR3 sequence is CSYGETSGYNEQFF. Here the CDR3 DNA reads TGCAGCTACGGGGAAACGAGTGGGTACAATGAGCAGTTCTTC.

Comments on this clonotype: Its ends do not fully match the called genes, so a read error is possible. The chain uses TRBV4-1 and TRBJ2-5; tentative D call: TRBD2 (5 bases). The length of the CDR3 is 15 residues. The germline V gene has CDR1 MGHRA and CDR2 YSYEKL. The CDR3 reads CANSQGISERETQYF. The CDR3 coding sequence is TGCGCCAACAGCCAAGGGATTAGCGAGAGAGAGACCCAGTACTTC.

This clonotype showed up just once. The junction and the germline gene differ at one end; a read error may be behind it. The chain recombines TRBV5-5 with TRBJ2-7; perhaps TRBD2 as D (6 bases). Germline V gene sequence: CDR1 SGHKS, CDR2 YYEKEE (reference sequence). The CDR3 loop spans 15 amino acids. The chain's CDR3 is CANSYSYGRYYEQYF. CDR3 DNA sequence: TGTGCCAACAGCTACTCTTACGGGAGATACTACGAGCAGTACTTC.

This clonotype has just one count. Germline and junction disagree at one end, which may indicate a read error. This CDR3 reads CASGEGGRRGETQCF. CDR3 DNA: TGCGCCAGCGGTGAGGGGGGCCGGCGCGGTGAGACCCAGTGCTTC. The rearrangement joins TRBV10-2 to TRBJ2-5; D could derive from TRBD1 or TRBD2 (6 bases each). The CDR3 extends over 15 amino acids. Per the germline V gene, CDR1 is WSHSY and CDR2 is SAAADI.

In this sample, this clonotype turned up once. The V gene is TRBV19, the J gene TRBJ1-5; 9 bases match TRBD1. The CDR3 extends over 15 amino acids. Germline loops: CDR1 LNHDA, CDR2 SQIVND (reference sequence). The V segment lost 11 bases and the J segment 7 bases; nucleotides outside the gene matches: 15. CDR3 DNA sequence: TGTGCCCGCGCTCACACAGGGGGCGCAGGACAGCCCCAGCATTTT. Amino acid sequence: CARAHTGGAGQPQHF.

The chain employs TRBV6-2 or TRBV6-3 and TRBJ1-1; 7 nucleotides match TRBD1. The germline V gene encodes CDR1 MNHEY and CDR2 SVGEGT. The CDR3 sequence is 16 residues long. V was clipped by 0 bases and J by 7 bases; unmatched bases: 11. DNA for the CDR3: TGTGCCAGCAGTTACTCGACAAGGGACAGAGCCAGTGAAGCTTTCTTT. Protein: CASSYSTRDRASEAFF.